This T cell receptor beta chain appears in the sequencing data of a study of blood T cells in healthy people across ages. This clonotype came up a few times. Antigen: not known. Per sample, at least 5 micrograms of total RNA were extracted. The CDR3 is 16 residues long. The V segment lost 1 base and the J segment 4 bases; nucleotides outside the gene matches: 3. Germline V gene data show CDR1 as SGHRS and CDR2 as YFSETQ. PCR was performed a second time for roughly 7 to 11 cycles using a sample-barcoded 5' primer and a J-beta primer mix. TCRdb passed the 5' RACE reads through MiXCR, listing each CDR3 protein once. The sample lists about 1.5 million distinct CDR3 sequences, under 55% occurring once. Study outcomes and limitations: Long-lived donors carried more naive CD4+ cells and greater diversity than aged donors. Donor CMV infection status was unknown, possibly confounding age-related changes in expanded clonotypes. Estimates of diversity drawn from one million T cells were considered underestimates.

The sample consisted of blood. This TCR derives from a young woman in good health. The chain uses TRBV5-1 and TRBJ2-2; the match to TRBD2 covers 11 bases. In nucleotides, the CDR3 is TGCGCCAGCAGCTTGACTAGCGGGAGCCCCACCGGGGAGCTGTTTTTT. It is translated as CASSLTSGSPTGELFF.